These T cell receptor beta chains were read from a single sample in a study of cytomegalovirus exposure and HLA in healthy donors. Data came from immunoSEQ multiplex PCR; TCRdb stores just in-frame clones and leaves some out. The sample consists of roughly 40,000 clones, over 70% of them appearing once. Sequenced input: PBMCs. The receptor set was obtained from a man aged 45-65 years in good health and CMV-seronegative. Each CDR3 is given with its conserved first and last residue. The order of the fields is V gene, D gene, clone size, J gene, CDR3 DNA, CDR3 protein. The D gene is left open where the match is weak. Size values are once, few and many counts, or a class for expanded clones, and some rows have none.

TRBV5-1	.	.	TRBJ2-6	TGCGCCAGCAGCTTCATCCCAACAGGGGCCAACGTCCTGACTTTC	CASSFIPTGANVLTF
TRBV7-2	.	.	TRBJ2-7	TGTGCCAGCAGCTTTTCCAAGAGCTCCTACGAGCAGTACTTC	CASSFSKSSYEQYF
TRBV7-7	.	once	TRBJ1-1	TGTGCTAGCAGCACCCGGGGGGTGGGAACTGAAGCTTTCTTT	CASSTRGVGTEAFF
TRBV4-1	.	.	TRBJ2-3	TGCGCCAGCAGCCAAGAAGGGGGATCGGGAGATACGCAGTATTTT	CASSQEGGSGDTQYF
TRBV7-8	.	.	TRBJ2-1	TGTGCCAGCAGCTTACGGCAGGGATACAATGAGCAGTTCTTC	CASSLRQGYNEQFF
TRBV19	.	.	TRBJ1-5	TGTGCCAGTAGTAAGGGCTTAGCGCCAGGCAATCAGCCCCAGCATTTT	CASSKGLAPGNQPQHF
TRBV6-6	TRBD1	.	TRBJ2-7	TGTGCCAGCAGTCCGGACAGGAACTACGAGCAGTACTTC	CASSPDRNYEQYF
TRBV5-4	TRBD1	.	TRBJ2-5	TGTGCCAGCAGCTCCCGGGACAGGGGAATTATATGGCAAGAGACCCAGTACTTC	CASSSRDRGIIWQETQYF
TRBV6-4	TRBD1	.	TRBJ2-4	TGTGCCAGCAGATCGACAGGGGGCAAAGCCAAAAACATTCAGTACTTC	CASRSTGGKAKNIQYF
TRBV9	TRBD2	.	TRBJ2-6	TGTGCCAGCAGCGACCCGCGGGGGGGCGTTGGGGCCAACGTCCTGACTTTC	CASSDPRGGVGANVLTF
TRBV11-1	.	few	TRBJ2-3	TGTGCCAGCAGCTTCCCAACAGGGCGAACAGATACGCAGTATTTT	CASSFPTGRTDTQYF
TRBV6-6	.	.	TRBJ2-7	TGTGCCAGCAGTTGGGCCAGGGCGGCCGAGCAGTACTTC	CASSWARAAEQYF
TRBV4-3	.	.	TRBJ1-1	TGCGCCAGCAGCCAAGAACCCGGGGCTGAAGCTTTCTTT	CASSQEPGAEAFF
TRBV19	TRBD2	.	TRBJ2-3	TGTGCCAGTAGTAAAGAGCGGGAGCGCGATACGCAGTATTTT	CASSKERERDTQYF
TRBV5-6	.	.	TRBJ2-5	TGTGCCAGCAGCCCTGAGGTGCAAGAGACCCAGTACTTC	CASSPEVQETQYF
TRBV30	.	.	TRBJ1-2	TGTGCCTGGAGTACTACAGGATTCTATGGCTACACCTTC	CAWSTTGFYGYTF
TRBV18	TRBD2	.	TRBJ2-7	TGTGCCAGCTCACCGCAGCGGGAGCTCTACGAGCAGTACTTC	CASSPQRELYEQYF
TRBV9	TRBD1	.	TRBJ2-6	TGTGCCAGCAGCGCCTACGGGACAGGGGGCTCTGGGGCCAACGTCCTGACTTTC	CASSAYGTGGSGANVLTF
TRBV7-9	.	.	TRBJ2-1	TGTGCCAGCAGCTCGCCGGGACACAGCAATGAGCAGTTCTTC	CASSSPGHSNEQFF
TRBV4-3	.	.	TRBJ2-5	TGCGCCAGCAGCCAAGATTATGCCAGATCGGAGACCCAGTACTTC	CASSQDYARSETQYF
TRBV4-2	.	.	TRBJ2-2	TGTGCCAGCAGCCAAGATAACTCCGGGGAGCTGTTTTTT	CASSQDNSGELFF
TRBV29-1	.	few	TRBJ2-7	TGCAGCGGGGGGGACGGCAGCTACGAGCAGTACTTC	CSGGDGSYEQYF
TRBV27	.	.	TRBJ2-7	TGTGCCAGCAGTTTATTCGCGGGGGCGGACGAGCAGTACTTC	CASSLFAGADEQYF
TRBV29-1	.	.	TRBJ1-1	TGCAGCGCCCCGACGGGACAAACGCCTGAAGCTTTCTTT	CSAPTGQTPEAFF
TRBV6-5	.	.	TRBJ2-3	TGTGCCAGCCAACCCCCGGGGACAGATACGCAGTATTTT	CASQPPGTDTQYF
TRBV15	TRBD2	.	TRBJ2-1	TGTGCCACCAGCAGAGACCGCGGGGGCTCCTACAATGAGCAGTTCTTC	CATSRDRGGSYNEQFF
TRBV28	TRBD1	.	TRBJ2-7	TGTGCCAGCAGTTCGATGCCGGGACAGGGTCCCGAGCAGTACTTC	CASSSMPGQGPEQYF
TRBV7-2	TRBD2	.	TRBJ2-7	TGTGCCAGCAGCCAAGGACTAGCGGGGACCTACGAGCAGTACTTC	CASSQGLAGTYEQYF
TRBV27	TRBD2	.	TRBJ2-7	TGTGCCAGCAGTTTATTTAGCCTAGCGGGCGAGCAGTACTTC	CASSLFSLAGEQYF
TRBV5-6	.	.	TRBJ2-5	TGTGCCAGCAGCTTGGCCGGGGTTGGCGAAGAGACCCAGTACTTC	CASSLAGVGEETQYF
TRBV2	.	.	TRBJ2-7	TGTGCCAGCAGCCGAGGGATGTCGGACGAGCAGTACTTC	CASSRGMSDEQYF
TRBV11-2	TRBD2	.	TRBJ2-3	TGTGCCAGCAGCTTAGTACGGGGGGGCGGCACAGATACGCAGTATTTT	CASSLVRGGGTDTQYF
TRBV5-1	TRBD2	.	TRBJ2-1	TGCGCCAGCAGCTTGGCGCTAGCGGGAGAAGGTGAGCAGTTCTTC	CASSLALAGEGEQFF
TRBV7-2	.	.	TRBJ2-7	TGTGCCAGCAGCTTAGTAGCTAGCGCAAGAGGCGAGCAGTACTTC	CASSLVASARGEQYF
TRBV7-9	TRBD1	.	TRBJ2-2	TGTGCCAGCAGCTTTTGGCGGACAGGGGGCATTCGCTACACCGGGGAGCTGTTTTTT	CASSFWRTGGIRYTGELFF
TRBV4-3	.	.	TRBJ2-2	TGCGCCAGCAGCGATCTCGGGTTCGCGAACACCGGGGAGCTGTTTTTT	CASSDLGFANTGELFF
TRBV6-1	TRBD2	.	TRBJ2-1	TGTGCCAGCAGTGAACTTTCTAGCGGGGTGAACTACAATGAGCAGTTCTTC	CASSELSSGVNYNEQFF
TRBV7-9	TRBD1	.	TRBJ2-7	TGTGCCAGCAGCTTGGGGACAGGTCCTCCGGACGAGCAGTACTTC	CASSLGTGPPDEQYF
TRBV6-5	TRBD1	.	TRBJ2-7	TGTGCCAGCAGTTACGCCAGGGGGCGCAACGAGCAGTACTTC	CASSYARGRNEQYF
TRBV15	TRBD2	.	TRBJ2-1	TGTGCCACCAGCCGGGGGAGGACTAGCATAAATGAGCAGTTCTTC	CATSRGRTSINEQFF
TRBV5-6	.	few	TRBJ2-3	TGTGCCAGCAGCTTGGTGGCTGAACCAGATACGCAGTATTTT	CASSLVAEPDTQYF
TRBV7-3	.	once	TRBJ2-7	TGTGCCAGCAGCTCCACCTACTCCCATCCGGGGGGCCTAGACGAGCAGTACTTC	CASSSTYSHPGGLDEQYF
TRBV18	TRBD1	.	TRBJ1-5	TGTGCCAGCTCACGGACAGGGGTCAATCAGCCCCAGCATTTT	CASSRTGVNQPQHF
TRBV7-9	TRBD2	.	TRBJ2-2	TGTTCCAGCCGCCCAGCGGGGGGGACGTACACCGGGGAGCTGTTTTTT	CSSRPAGGTYTGELFF
TRBV6-4	TRBD1	.	TRBJ2-5	TGTGCCAGCAGCATCCGGGACAGGGGTCGGCTGGTGACCCAGTACTTC	CASSIRDRGRLVTQYF
TRBV6-1	TRBD1	.	TRBJ1-1	TGTGCCAGCACCTTGGGACAGGCTAACACTGAAGCTTTCTTT	CASTLGQANTEAFF
TRBV7-8	TRBD1	.	TRBJ1-5	TGTGCCAGCAGACAGGGGGCTTATAGCAATCAGCCCCAGCATTTT	CASRQGAYSNQPQHF
TRBV4-1	TRBD2	.	TRBJ2-4	TGCGCCAGCAGCCAAGATTACGGACTAGTGGCGTACTTC	CASSQDYGLVAYF
TRBV6-1	TRBD2	.	TRBJ2-7	TGTGCCAGCAGTGAACCAACTAGCGGGGGGCCTCCCTCCTACGAGCAGTACTTC	CASSEPTSGGPPSYEQYF
TRBV30	TRBD1	few	TRBJ1-2	TGTGCCTGGAGGAGGACAGGGGGAGGCTATGGCTACACCTTC	CAWRRTGGGYGYTF
TRBV19	.	.	TRBJ2-5	TGTGCCAGTAGTATAGCAACTATCCAAGAGACCCAGTACTTC	CASSIATIQETQYF
TRBV18	TRBD1	.	TRBJ2-2	TGTGCCAGCTCACCACCAGGCTCTGGACAGGGAACCGGGGAGCTGTTTTTT	CASSPPGSGQGTGELFF
TRBV14	.	.	TRBJ2-5	TGTGCCAGCAGCCAAGATAGGGTTAGACAGCACTTC	CASSQDRVRQHF
TRBV18	.	.	TRBJ1-2	TGTGCCAGCTTTTCCGGGATCCAAGACTATGGCTACACCTTC	CASFSGIQDYGYTF
TRBV7-2	TRBD1	.	TRBJ1-1	TGTGCCCAGACAGGGGGCCTTGTGAACACTGAAGCTTTCTTT	CAQTGGLVNTEAFF
TRBV7-2	.	.	TRBJ1-1	TGTGCCAGCAGCACTCAAAGGGGGAACACTGAAGCTTTCTTT	CASSTQRGNTEAFF